This T cell receptor beta chain originates from a study of shared clonotypes between healthy human individuals (TCRdb year 2020). Some background on the complete study: The cohort included a few men and a couple of women between 18 and 49 years of age. For each donor, three plates each were used for CD4 naive and CD4 memory, two plates were used for CD8 naive, and one plate was used for CD8 memory. Between about 0.8 and 9.5 billion PBMCs per donor were obtained by leukapheresis. Blood TCR repertoires of about five healthy adults were deeply sequenced to estimate repertoire size and the extent of clonotype sharing between individuals. To increase sequencing depth and limit assay-specific biases, TCR repertoire library preparation and sequencing were carried out by different laboratories using diverse techniques.

General study outcomes and caveats: Because the study included a small number of donors, the genetic and exposure-history diversity represented was limited. Sampling was restricted to blood, and TCR repertoires in tissue are likely to differ from TCR repertoires in blood. Higher generation probabilities were observed for clonotypes shared by all four sorted-subset donors than for non-shared clonotypes. Naive subsets generally had larger estimated clonotype richness than memory subsets did. Incomplete sequencing was indicated by rarefaction of sorted-subset datasets, despite the large sequencing depth. Across four donors, roughly 5.1% of naive CD4, more than 3% of naive CD8, around 2.1% of memory CD4, and around 0.4% of memory CD8 clonotypes were shared. Pairwise subsampling indicated that sequencing depth was expected to affect the degree of clonotype sharing among donors.

As for this clone: Its recognized antigen is unknown. Nothing much larger sits one base from this clone, and base qualities are not available.

Using the deep immunoSEQ assay, TCR CDR3 regions were amplified from genomic DNA by multiplex PCR. For each cell subset, the extracted genomic DNA was distributed evenly across all wells of several immunoSEQ 96-well plates, and each plate served as one replicate. Each replicate PCR for sorted subsets received approximately 220 ng genomic DNA, equal to some 32,000 T cell genomes. The purified libraries were quantified using a Qubit 3.0 fluorometer, sized with a Bioanalyzer 2100, and then quantified again using the KAPA Library Quantification kit. Every immunoSEQ 96-well plate was sequenced on a separate single-read 150-cycle Illumina NextSeq 550 flow cell. The authors' analysis ran thus. Because the immunoSEQ output included only junctional sequences and no quality scores, the filtering could not be the same as the filtering used for full-length reads. To assign V/J genes and CDR3, sequences were annotated using PyIR, a Python wrapper for IgBLAST v1.9, with IMGT germline references. Reads with weak V/J assignments (E-value above 1e-6), missing CDR3, stop codons, out-of-frame junctions, or ambiguous translated residues were removed. A V3J clonotype was defined by an identical inferred V gene, J gene, and CDR3 amino acid sequence. To compute the percentage overlap between repertoires, the number of shared unique clonotypes was divided by the size of the smaller repertoire. Three approaches were used to assess repertoire richness: RTK rarefaction, the Chao1 estimator, and Recon v2.1 estimates of unobserved clonotypes. For all TCRbeta clonotypes obtained by the gDNA method from a few donors, generation probabilities were computed with OLGA. Drawn from immuneACCESS, this table holds only the in-frame rearrangements with V and J called that TCRdb kept. Clones are partly lost; checked studies trace under half to an unresolved V gene and leave the rest unexplained. The DNA was the basis for D and trimming; V, J and clone size are from that table. This sample gives millions of clones in total; over 85% of them show up just once. Around 0.15% of the sample is in the top ten clones.

The donors were healthy, HIV-negative adults who had no recently reported acute infections or vaccinations. All donors were Caucasian adults living in Nashville, Tennessee, USA. CD4+ T cells were enriched through magnetic negative selection, after which naive cells were positively selected on CD45RA and the remaining negative fraction served as the memory subset. After blood collection by leukapheresis, PBMCs were isolated using Ficoll-Histopaque density gradient centrifugation and then cryopreserved in the vapor phase of liquid nitrogen. Analytical flow cytometry was used to check the purity and quantity of each magnetically sorted T cell population. Genomic DNA was isolated from every sorted fraction and measured by UV absorbance on a Nanodrop 2000c. Sequencing was done on a sample of naive CD4+ T cells sorted from blood. The intended sense of this specimen's cell subset or site label: CD45RA+ positively selected. The origin of this receptor is a man aged 18 to 30 in good health.

CDR3 sequence: CATGQNSGNTIYF. The DNA is TGTGCCACCGGACAGAACTCTGGAAACACCATATATTTT. Recombination linked TRBV5-5 to TRBJ1-3; the D gene is perhaps TRBD1, from 6 matching bases. In the germline V gene (reference sequence), CDR1 corresponds to SGHKS and CDR2 to YYEKEE. Taken from cysteine to phenylalanine, the CDR3 has 13 residues. Here the CDR3 DNA is all that survives: 39 bases in frame from base 1. Trimming takes 9 bases from V and 0 bases from J, and the germline ends sit 10 bases apart.